The present T cell receptor (beta chain) was sequenced within a study of cytomegalovirus exposure and HLA in healthy donors. 60 Vbeta and 13 Jbeta primers were used in PCR. The repertoire was sequenced with immunoSEQ multiplex PCR; TCRdb's copy has only in-frame clones and lacks some. The table has approximately 120,000 clones, around 75% seen once. Germline lookup yields CDR1 SEHNR and CDR2 FQNEAQ (reference sequence). CDR3 length: 18 amino acids. J lost 5 bases, V lost 4 bases, and 15 bases had no gene match. This chain joins TRBV7-9 and TRBJ2-7; 12 positions agree with TRBD2. The receptor was isolated from a woman between 45 and 65 years old in good health and CMV-seropositive. Material: PBMCs. The CDR3 coding sequence is TGTGCCAGCAGCTCGGCTAGCGGGAGGGGTTGGGGTGAGGACGAGCAGTACTTC. Protein sequence: CASSSASGRGWGEDEQYF.